This TCR beta chain was captured in a study of cytomegalovirus exposure and HLA in healthy donors. This clone was seen more than once but under ten times. Its antigen is currently unknown. Primers: 60 Vbeta forward and 13 Jbeta reverse. Method: immunoSEQ multiplex PCR; TCRdb's copy keeps in-frame clones and lacks some. The sample lists tens of thousands of clones, 79% seen once, with about 14% in the top ten. Study-level findings and limits: Rare TCR sequences predominated, though certain public TCRs were found in many donors. About 90% or about 30% of the time was how often most TCR beta V segments were productive, according to an earlier analysis.

These donors counted as nominally healthy when sampled, but unrecorded immune exposures were likely. The CDR3 sequence is 13 residues long. Between the trimmed V and J ends, which lost 6 bases and 1 base, there was a span of 9 bases. Germline CDR1 SGHAT, CDR2 FQDESV (reference sequence). V is TRBV11-1 and J is TRBJ1-1; the D gene is possibly TRBD1 (5 bases). Material: PBMCs. The TCR comes from a woman in her thirties or forties in good health and CMV-seropositive. This CDR3 is CASSPTGNTEAFF. The CDR3 DNA reads as TGTGCCAGCAGTCCTACAGGGAACACTGAAGCTTTCTTT. The complete variable domain, with remaining parts taken from reference TRBV11-1 and TRBJ1-1, reads EAEVAQSPRYKITEKSQAVAFWCDPISGHATLYWYRQILGQGPELLVQFQDESVVDDSQLPKDRFSAERLKGVDSTLKIQPAELGDSAMYLCASSPTGNTEAFFGQGTRLTVV.